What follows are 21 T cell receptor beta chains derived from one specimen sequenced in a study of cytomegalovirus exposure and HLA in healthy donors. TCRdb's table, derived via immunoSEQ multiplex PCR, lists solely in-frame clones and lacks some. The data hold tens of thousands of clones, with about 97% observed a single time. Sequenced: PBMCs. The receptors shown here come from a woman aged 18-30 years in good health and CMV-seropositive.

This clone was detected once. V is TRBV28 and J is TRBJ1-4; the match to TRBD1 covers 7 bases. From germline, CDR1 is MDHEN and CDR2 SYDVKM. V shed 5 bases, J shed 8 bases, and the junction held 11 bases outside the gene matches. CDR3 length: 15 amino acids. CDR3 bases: TGTGCCAGCAGTCTACAGGGGTCCCTGCAGGAAAAACTGTTTTTT. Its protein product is CASSLQGSLQEKLFF. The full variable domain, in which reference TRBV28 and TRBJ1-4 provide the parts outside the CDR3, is DVKVTQSSRYLVKRTGEKVFLECVQDMDHENMFWYRQDPGLGLRLIYFSYDVKMKEKGDIPEGYSVSREKKERFSLILESASTNQTSMYLCASSLQGSLQEKLFFGSGTQLSVL.

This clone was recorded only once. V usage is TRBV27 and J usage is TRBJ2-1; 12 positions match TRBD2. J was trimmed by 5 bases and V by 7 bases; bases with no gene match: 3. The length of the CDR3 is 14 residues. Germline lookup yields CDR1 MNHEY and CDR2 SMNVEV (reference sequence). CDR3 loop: CASNLAGGNNEQFF. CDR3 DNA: TGTGCCAGCAACCTAGCGGGAGGGAACAATGAGCAGTTCTTC.

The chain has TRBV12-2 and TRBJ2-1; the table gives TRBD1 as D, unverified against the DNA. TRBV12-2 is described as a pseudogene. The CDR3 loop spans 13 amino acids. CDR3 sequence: CASRYRSSNEQFF. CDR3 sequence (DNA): TGTGCAAGTCGGTACAGGAGTTCCAATGAGCAGTTCTTC.

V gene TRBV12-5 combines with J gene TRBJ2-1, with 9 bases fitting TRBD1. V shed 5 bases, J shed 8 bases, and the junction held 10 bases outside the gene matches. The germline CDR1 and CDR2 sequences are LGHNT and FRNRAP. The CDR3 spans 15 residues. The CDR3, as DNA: TGTGCTAGTGGTGGGGGGACAGGGACTTGGTATGAGCAGTTCTTC. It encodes CASGGGTGTWYEQFF.

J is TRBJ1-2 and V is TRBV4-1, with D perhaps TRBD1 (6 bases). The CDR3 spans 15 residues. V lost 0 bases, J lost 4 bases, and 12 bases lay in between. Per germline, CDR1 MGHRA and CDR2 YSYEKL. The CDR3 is CASSQETGFVYGYTF. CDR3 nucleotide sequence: TGCGCCAGCAGCCAAGAGACAGGTTTTGTCTATGGCTACACCTTC.

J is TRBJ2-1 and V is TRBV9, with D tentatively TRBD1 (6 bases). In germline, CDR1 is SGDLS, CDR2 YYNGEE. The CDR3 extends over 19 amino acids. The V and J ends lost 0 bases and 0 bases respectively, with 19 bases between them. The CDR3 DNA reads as TGTGCCAGCAGCGTAGTTCTTGGGACACTTGTGAGCTCCTACAATGAGCAGTTCTTC. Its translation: CASSVVLGTLVSSYNEQFF.

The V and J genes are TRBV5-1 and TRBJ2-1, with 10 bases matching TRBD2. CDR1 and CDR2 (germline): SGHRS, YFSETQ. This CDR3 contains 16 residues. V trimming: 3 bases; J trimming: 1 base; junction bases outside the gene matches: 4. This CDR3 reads CASSWTSGLSYNEQFF. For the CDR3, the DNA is TGCGCCAGCAGCTGGACTAGCGGACTTTCCTACAATGAGCAGTTCTTC.

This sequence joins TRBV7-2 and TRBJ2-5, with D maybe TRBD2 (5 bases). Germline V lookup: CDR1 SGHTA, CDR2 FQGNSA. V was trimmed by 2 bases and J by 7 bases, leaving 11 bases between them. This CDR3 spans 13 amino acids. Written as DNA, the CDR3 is TGTGCCAGCAGCTTACGAGCTGGAGGGACCCAGTACTTC. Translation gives CASSLRAGGTQYF.

This CDR3 reads CASSPTPGLKDGYTF. Here the CDR3 DNA reads TGCGCCAGCAGCCCTACACCGGGACTAAAGGATGGCTACACCTTC. The genes are TRBV4-1 and TRBJ1-2, with D tentatively TRBD1 (5 bases). V lost 4 bases, J lost 6 bases, and 18 bases lay in between. The CDR3 extends over 15 amino acids. Germline-derived CDR1 and CDR2 are MGHRA and YSYEKL.

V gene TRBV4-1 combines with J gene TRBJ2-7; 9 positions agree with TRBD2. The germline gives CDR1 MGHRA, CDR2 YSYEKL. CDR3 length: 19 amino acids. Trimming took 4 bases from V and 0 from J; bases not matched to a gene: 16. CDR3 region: CASSPRGGRAVPSSYEQYF. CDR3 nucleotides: TGCGCCAGCAGCCCCCGGGGCGGGAGGGCCGTTCCCAGCTCCTACGAGCAGTACTTC.

CDR3 region: CASSPTDRYEQYF. CDR3 sequence (DNA): TGTGCCAGCAGTCCCACAGACAGGTACGAGCAGTACTTC. This chain links TRBV28 with TRBJ2-7; D might be TRBD1 (6 bases). CDR3 length: 13 amino acids. The germline V gene has CDR1 MDHEN and CDR2 SYDVKM. V lost 5 bases and J 4 bases, leaving 12 bases between the germline ends.

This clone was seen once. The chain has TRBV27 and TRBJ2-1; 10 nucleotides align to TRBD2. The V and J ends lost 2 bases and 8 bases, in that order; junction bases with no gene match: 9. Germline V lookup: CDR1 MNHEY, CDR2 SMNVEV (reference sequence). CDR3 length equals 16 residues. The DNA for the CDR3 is TGTGCCAGCAGTTTAGGGGCTAGCGGGAGAGCGGATGAGCAGTTCTTC. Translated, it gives CASSLGASGRADEQFF.

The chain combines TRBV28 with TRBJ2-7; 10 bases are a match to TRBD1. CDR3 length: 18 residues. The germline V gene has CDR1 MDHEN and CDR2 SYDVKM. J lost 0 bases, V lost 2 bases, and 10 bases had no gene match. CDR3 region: CASSLVPRQGANSYEQYF. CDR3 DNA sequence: TGTGCCAGCAGTTTAGTCCCCCGACAGGGGGCTAACTCCTACGAGCAGTACTTC. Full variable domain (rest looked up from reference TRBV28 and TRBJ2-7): DVKVTQSSRYLVKRTGEKVFLECVQDMDHENMFWYRQDPGLGLRLIYFSYDVKMKEKGDIPEGYSVSREKKERFSLILESASTNQTSMYLCASSLVPRQGANSYEQYFGPGTRLTVT.

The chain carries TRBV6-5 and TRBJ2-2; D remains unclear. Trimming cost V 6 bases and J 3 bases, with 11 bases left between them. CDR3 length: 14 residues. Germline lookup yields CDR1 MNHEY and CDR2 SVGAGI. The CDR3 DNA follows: TGTGCCAGCAGAGCCGTTACTTACACCGGGGAGCTGTTTTTT. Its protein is CASRAVTYTGELFF.

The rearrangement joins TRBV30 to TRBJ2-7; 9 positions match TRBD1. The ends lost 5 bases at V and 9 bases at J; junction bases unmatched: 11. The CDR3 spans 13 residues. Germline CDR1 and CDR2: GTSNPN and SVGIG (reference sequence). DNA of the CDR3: TGTGCCTGGGCGGGGACAGGGACTCCTACGCAGTACTTC. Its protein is CAWAGTGTPTQYF.

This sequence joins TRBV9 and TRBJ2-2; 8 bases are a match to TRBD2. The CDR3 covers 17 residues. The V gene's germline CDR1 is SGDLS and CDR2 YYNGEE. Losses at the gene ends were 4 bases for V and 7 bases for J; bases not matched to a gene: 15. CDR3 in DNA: TGTGCCAGCAGCCCCTATGGGAGCGGGAGTTTGGTCGGGGAGCTGTTTTTT. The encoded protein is CASSPYGSGSLVGELFF.

This chain's CDR3 is CASSLTGGSEQYF. DNA for the CDR3: TGTGCCAGCAGCTTGACAGGGGGCAGCGAGCAGTACTTC. The V and J genes are TRBV11-2 and TRBJ2-7; 10 nucleotides agree with TRBD1. CDR3 length: 13 amino acids. Germline V gene lookup returns CDR1 SGHAT and CDR2 FQNNGV. Trimming cost V 3 bases and J 6 bases; bases outside gene matches: 2.

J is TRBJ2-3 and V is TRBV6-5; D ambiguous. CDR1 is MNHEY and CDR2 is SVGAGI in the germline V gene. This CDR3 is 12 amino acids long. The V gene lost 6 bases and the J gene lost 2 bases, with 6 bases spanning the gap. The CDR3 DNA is TGTGCCAGCAGGAGCCACACAGATACGCAGTATTTT. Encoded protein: CASRSHTDTQYF.

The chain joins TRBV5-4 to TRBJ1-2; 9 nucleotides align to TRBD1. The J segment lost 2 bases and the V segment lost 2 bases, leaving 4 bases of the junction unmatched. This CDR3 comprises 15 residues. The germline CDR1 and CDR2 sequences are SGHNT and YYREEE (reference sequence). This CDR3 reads CASSFRQGGNYGYTF. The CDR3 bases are TGTGCCAGCAGCTTTCGACAGGGGGGAAACTATGGCTACACCTTC.

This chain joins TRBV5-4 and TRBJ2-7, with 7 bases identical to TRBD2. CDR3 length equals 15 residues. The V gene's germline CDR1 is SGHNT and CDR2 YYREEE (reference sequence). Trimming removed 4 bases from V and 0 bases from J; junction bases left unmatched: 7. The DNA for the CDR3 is TGTGCCAGCAGCCCGGGGGGACTTAGCTCCTACGAGCAGTACTTC. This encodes CASSPGGLSSYEQYF.

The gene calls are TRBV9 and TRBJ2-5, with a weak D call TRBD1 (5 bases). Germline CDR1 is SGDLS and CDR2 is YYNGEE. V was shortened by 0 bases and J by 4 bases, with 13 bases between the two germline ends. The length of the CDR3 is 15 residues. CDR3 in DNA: TGTGCCAGCAGCGTAGGGAACACGCAGGGAGAGACCCAGTACTTC. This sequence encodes CASSVGNTQGETQYF.